The clone carrying this T cell receptor beta chain was detected once. Its target is unknown. PCR was performed using 60 Vbeta and 13 Jbeta primers. Authors' processing steps: Later analysis identified 80 million to 90 million unique TCR beta chains, approximately 11 million shared. Only in-frame clones appear in the TCRdb table, and some are missing; sequencing was by immunoSEQ multiplex PCR. The V and J calls and clone size come from that table; D and trimming were worked out from the DNA. Of 100,000 to 150,000 clones detected, 65% to 85% appear once; the ten largest clones hold approximately 0.22%. This sample stems from a study of cytomegalovirus exposure and HLA in healthy donors. Study conclusions and caveats: A missense DCLRE1C variant was associated with V- and J-gene trimming of TCR beta chains in a later analysis, and an independent cohort replicated the association. Earlier findings revealed that most TCR beta V segments proved productive either about 90% or about 30% of the time.

Sample: PBMCs. The source is a middle-aged man in good health and CMV-seronegative.

The CDR3 coding sequence is TGTGCCAGCAGCTTGCCAGGGCGAAGCTCTGGAAACACCATATATTTT. This gives the protein CASSLPGRSSGNTIYF. This chain joins TRBV5-5 and TRBJ1-3; possible D gene TRBD1, 5 bases. V was pared by 1 base and J by 0 bases, with 11 bases between. Per germline, CDR1 SGHKS and CDR2 YYEKEE (reference sequence). The CDR3 consists of 16 residues.